Below are 18 T cell receptor beta chains sequenced from a single sample in a study of human T cells and chemical hapten exposure. Time point reported: pre-sensitization, week 0. Treatment indicated: therapeutic diphenylcyclopropenone sensitization with weekly scalp DPC. TCRdb independently ran MiXCR on the RACE reads; one entry per CDR3 protein. The table has 95,000 to 100,000 distinct CDR3 sequences, about 10% seen once. Source: whole blood, taken in connection with sensitization to the hapten diphenylcyclopropenone (DPC). The receptor source for this set is a woman aged 55-70 years with alopecia areata. Some clones in this sample may be carry-over from other donors' samples.

A note on this clonotype: A much larger clone differs by one base, so this may be a read error. The chain has TRBV27 and TRBJ2-7; D gene ambiguous. Trimming stripped 5 bases from V and 3 bases from J, with 11 bases between. Germline lookup yields CDR1 MNHEY and CDR2 SMNVEV (reference sequence). This CDR3 has 13 amino acids. In DNA form, the CDR3 reads TGTGCCAGCAGTCTTCAGTGGGGCTACGAGCAGTACTTC. It yields the protein CASSLQWGYEQYF.

This clonotype has at least ten counts. This chain connects TRBV6-1 to TRBJ1-4; tentatively, D is TRBD1 (5 bases). The CDR3 contains 14 residues. CDR1 is MNHNS, CDR2 SASEGT, per germline. Trimming removed 3 bases from V and 5 bases from J, with 10 bases in between. The chain's CDR3 is CASSDGAGNEKLFF. Written as DNA, the CDR3 is TGTGCCAGCAGTGATGGGGCAGGGAATGAAAAACTGTTTTTT.

This clonotype was seen a few times. CDR3 sequence: CASSLFRGQQETQYF. CDR3 nucleotides: TGCGCCAGCAGCTTGTTTCGCGGACAACAAGAGACCCAGTACTTC. The V call is TRBV5-1, the J call TRBJ2-5; possible D gene TRBD1, 5 bases. CDR3 length: 15 residues. Germline assignment: CDR1 SGHRS and CDR2 YFSETQ. V shed 1 base and J shed 2 bases, with 12 bases lying between them.

This clonotype was picked up many times. The chain has TRBV2 and TRBJ2-2; D gene unclear. Germline CDR1 reads SNHLY; CDR2 reads FYNNEI. This CDR3 comprises 13 residues. The V gene lost 6 bases and the J gene lost 5 bases, with 10 bases spanning the gap. CDR3: CASRSFTTGELFF. The CDR3 coding sequence is TGTGCCAGCAGATCCTTTACTACCGGGGAGCTGTTTTTT.

In this sample, this clonotype turned up once. The rearrangement links TRBV2 to TRBJ1-4; 8 bases match TRBD1. Germline V gives CDR1 SNHLY, CDR2 FYNNEI. Trimming removed 8 bases from V and 7 bases from J; junction bases left unmatched: 12. CDR3 length: 15 residues. Written as DNA, the CDR3 is TGTGCCAGCTGCCGAGAGGCAGGGGGCCTTGAAAAACTGTTTTTT. Its translation is CASCREAGGLEKLFF.

This clonotype was observed many times. V usage is TRBV30 and J usage is TRBJ1-3; D uncertain. This CDR3 comprises 15 residues. The germline gives CDR1 GTSNPN, CDR2 SVGIG (reference sequence). V lost 1 base to trimming and J lost 6 bases, with 16 bases between them. CDR3 protein: CAWSGEREAANTIYF. The CDR3 coding sequence is TGTGCCTGGAGTGGAGAAAGGGAGGCCGCAAACACCATATATTTT.

This chain joins TRBV29-1 and TRBJ2-7; no clear D gene. This CDR3 comprises 11 residues. Trimming removed 5 bases at V and 2 bases at J, with 7 bases between. Germline V gene data show CDR1 as SQVTM and CDR2 as ANQGSEA. CDR3 in DNA: TGCAGCGTTATTTTTACCTACGAGCAGTACTTC. The encoded protein is CSVIFTYEQYF.

In its sample, this clonotype was seen many times. This chain joins TRBV4-1 and TRBJ2-4, with D uncertain. V lost 4 bases to trimming and J lost 9 bases, with 13 bases between them. CDR1 and CDR2 from the germline V gene are MGHRA and YSYEKL. The CDR3 extends over 13 amino acids. The CDR3 DNA follows: TGCGCCAGCAGCCTTGGTGGGGTGGGCATTCAGTACTTC. Amino acid sequence: CASSLGGVGIQYF.

This clonotype has a handful of counts. The chain carries TRBV12-3 or TRBV12-4 and TRBJ1-6; D is unresolved. The CDR3 consists of 13 residues. V was clipped by 1 base and J by 7 bases, with 5 bases between them. DNA of the CDR3: TGTGCCAGCAGTTTAGACAGCAATTCACCCCTCCACTTT. It encodes CASSLDSNSPLHF.

This clonotype was seen repeatedly, ten times or more. The chain combines TRBV7-3 with TRBJ1-6; the D gene is possibly TRBD1 (6 bases). The V gene lost 1 base and the J gene lost 9 bases, with 13 bases spanning the gap. CDR1 and CDR2 from the germline V gene are SGHTA and FQGTGA. CDR3 length: 15 residues. The CDR3 here is CASSLMGRDTSPLHF. As DNA, the CDR3 is TGTGCCAGCAGCTTAATGGGCAGGGACACTTCACCCCTCCACTTT. Full variable domain (outside the CDR3, taken from reference TRBV7-3 and TRBJ1-6): GAGVSQTPSNKVTEKGKYVELRCDPISGHTALYWYRQSLGQGPEFLIYFQGTGAADDSGLPNDRFFAVRPEGSVSTLKIQRTERGDSAVYLCASSLMGRDTSPLHFGNGTRLTVT.

This clonotype appeared many times. The J gene is TRBJ2-6, the V gene TRBV18; 7 bases are shared with TRBD1. Germline CDR1 reads KGHSH; CDR2 reads LQKENI. This CDR3 contains 17 residues. Trimming cost V 2 bases and J 1 base; bases outside gene matches: 5. CDR3 sequence: CASSPGVRGSGANVLTF. The DNA of the CDR3 is TGTGCCAGCTCACCAGGGGTCAGGGGGTCTGGGGCCAACGTCCTGACTTTC.

The rearrangement links TRBV18 to TRBJ2-5; D gene uncertain. The germline CDR1 and CDR2 sequences are KGHSH and LQKENI. The CDR3 is made up of 14 amino acids. V dropped 2 bases and J dropped 2 bases, with 9 bases sitting between them. The CDR3, as DNA: TGTGCCAGCTCACCATCGGCAGTACAAGAGACCCAGTACTTC. Residues: CASSPSAVQETQYF.

This clonotype was seen only a few times. V usage is TRBV18 and J usage is TRBJ2-5; D is ambiguous. The germline CDR1 and CDR2 sequences are KGHSH and LQKENI. V shed 6 bases and J shed 0 bases, with 8 bases lying between them. The CDR3 totals 13 residues. CDR3 in amino acids: CASSSGYQETQYF. Written as DNA, the CDR3 is TGTGCCAGCTCCTCTGGGTACCAAGAGACCCAGTACTTC.

In this sample, this clonotype turned up many times. The chain has TRBV19 and TRBJ1-1; D gene ambiguous. Germline CDR1 LNHDA, CDR2 SQIVND (reference sequence). The germline V and J ends were trimmed by 3 bases and 5 bases, with 13 bases remaining between them. The length of the CDR3 is 14 residues. The CDR3 DNA reads TGTGCCAGTAGTATTTCGACTTTTAGGACTGAAGCTTTCTTT. Translation: CASSISTFRTEAFF.

Ten or more counts support this clonotype. V is TRBV7-8 and J is TRBJ1-6; a weak D match, TRBD1 (6 bases). V was pared by 5 bases and J by 9 bases, with 20 bases between. In germline, CDR1 is SGHVS, CDR2 FQNEAQ. This CDR3 is built from 16 residues. The CDR3 DNA reads as TGTGCCAGCAGCCCAACGGGACGAGAGGGGGGTTCACCCCTCCACTTT. Translating it yields CASSPTGREGGSPLHF.

This clonotype has ten or more counts. The chain uses TRBV7-2 and TRBJ2-1, with D possibly matching TRBD2 (6 bases). Germline loops: CDR1 SGHTA, CDR2 FQGNSA. The V end lost 1 base, the J end lost 10 bases, and 11 bases lay between the germline ends. The CDR3 runs to 13 residues. CDR3 coding DNA: TGTGCCAGCAGCTTAGAGGAGGGAAGGGAGCAGTTCTTC. Encoded protein: CASSLEEGREQFF.

This clonotype was counted between two and nine times. The chain employs TRBV6-1 and TRBJ1-2; no clear D gene. This CDR3 has 14 residues. Germline V CDR1 and CDR2: MNHNS, SASEGT. V dropped 1 base and J dropped 4 bases, with 10 bases sitting between them. CDR3 in amino acids: CASSEDPSIYGYTF. CDR3 in DNA: TGTGCCAGCAGTGAAGATCCGTCTATCTATGGCTACACCTTC.

The CDR3 DNA is TGTGCCAGCAGCGTAGGTGGACTAGCGGTAACCACAGATACGCAGTATTTT. As protein: CASSVGGLAVTTDTQYF. The chain has TRBV9 and TRBJ2-3; 10 bases agree with TRBD2. V dropped 0 bases and J dropped 2; count of bases not matched to a gene: 6. The CDR3 covers 17 residues. CDR1 is SGDLS and CDR2 is YYNGEE in the germline V gene.